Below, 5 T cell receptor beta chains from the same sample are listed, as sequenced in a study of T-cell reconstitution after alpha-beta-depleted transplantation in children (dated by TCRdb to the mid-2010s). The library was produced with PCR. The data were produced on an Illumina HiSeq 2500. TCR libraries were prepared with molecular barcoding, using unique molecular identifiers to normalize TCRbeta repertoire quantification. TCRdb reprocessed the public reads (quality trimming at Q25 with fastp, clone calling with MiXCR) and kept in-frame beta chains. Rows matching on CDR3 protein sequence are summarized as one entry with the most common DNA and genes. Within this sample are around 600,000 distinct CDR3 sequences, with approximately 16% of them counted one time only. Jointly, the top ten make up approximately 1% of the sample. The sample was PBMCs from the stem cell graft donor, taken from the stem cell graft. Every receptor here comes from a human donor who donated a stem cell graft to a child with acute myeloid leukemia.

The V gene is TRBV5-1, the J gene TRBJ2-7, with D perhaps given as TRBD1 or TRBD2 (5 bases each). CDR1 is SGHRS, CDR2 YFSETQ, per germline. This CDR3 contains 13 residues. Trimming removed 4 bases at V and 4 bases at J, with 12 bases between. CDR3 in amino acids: CASSLGDQYEQYV. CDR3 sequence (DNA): TGCGCCAGCAGCCTTGGGGACCAATACGAGCAGTACGTC.

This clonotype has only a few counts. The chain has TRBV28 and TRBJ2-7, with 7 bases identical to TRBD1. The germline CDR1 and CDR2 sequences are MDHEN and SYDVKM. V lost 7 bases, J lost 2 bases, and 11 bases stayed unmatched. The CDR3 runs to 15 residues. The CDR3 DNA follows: TGTGCCAGCAACAACCGGGACAGATCTACCTACGAGCAGTACGTC. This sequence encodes CASNNRDRSTYEQYV.

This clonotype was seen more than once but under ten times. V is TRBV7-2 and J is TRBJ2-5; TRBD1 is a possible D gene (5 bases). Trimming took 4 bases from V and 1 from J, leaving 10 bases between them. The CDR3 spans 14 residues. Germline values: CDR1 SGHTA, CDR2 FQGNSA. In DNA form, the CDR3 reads TGTGCCAGCAGCTCTCGACAGTTCCAAGAGACCCAGTACTTC. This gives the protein CASSSRQFQETQYF.

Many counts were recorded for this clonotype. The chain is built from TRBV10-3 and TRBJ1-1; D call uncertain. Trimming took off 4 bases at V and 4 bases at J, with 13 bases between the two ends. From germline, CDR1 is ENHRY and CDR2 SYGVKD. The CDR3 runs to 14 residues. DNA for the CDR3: TGTGCCATCAGTGCACCGGGAACGACCACTGAAGCTTTCTTT. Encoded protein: CAISAPGTTTEAFF.

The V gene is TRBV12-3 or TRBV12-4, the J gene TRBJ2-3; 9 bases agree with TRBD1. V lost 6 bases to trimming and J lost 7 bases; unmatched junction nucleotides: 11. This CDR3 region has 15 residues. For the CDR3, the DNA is TGTGCCAGCAGGGCCGGGACAGGGCCCCTACATACGCAGTATTTT. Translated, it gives CASRAGTGPLHTQYF.